This T cell receptor beta chain was captured by sequencing in a study of blood T cell repertoires in COVID-19. Turning to the study itself: Both acute and convalescent COVID-19 samples were obtained from the United States, Italy and Spain. PBMCs, B-cell-depleted T cells, or T cells were the source of the cDNA or gDNA that made up the material.

J lost 7 bases, V lost 7 bases, and 8 bases had no gene match. The CDR3 extends over 14 amino acids. Per the germline V gene, CDR1 is KGHDR and CDR2 is SFDVKD. As originally analysed: For nucleated cells, counts were estimated from reference gene primer amplification. The protocol was immunoSEQ multiplex PCR, while the TCRdb copy is restricted to in-frame clones and leaves out a portion. V and J calls plus clone size are reproduced from that table; the DNA served to infer D and trimming. Here the sample spans about 370,000 clones, around 89% being singletons. V usage is TRBV24-1 and J usage is TRBJ2-2, with 7 bases lining up with TRBD2. The receptor was isolated from a man between 18 and 35 years old with active or convalescent COVID-19. Sequencing was carried out using peripheral blood. The CDR3 DNA is TGTGCCACCAGATCGCGGGAGCTTATCGGGGAGCTGTTTTTT. This sequence encodes CATRSRELIGELFF.